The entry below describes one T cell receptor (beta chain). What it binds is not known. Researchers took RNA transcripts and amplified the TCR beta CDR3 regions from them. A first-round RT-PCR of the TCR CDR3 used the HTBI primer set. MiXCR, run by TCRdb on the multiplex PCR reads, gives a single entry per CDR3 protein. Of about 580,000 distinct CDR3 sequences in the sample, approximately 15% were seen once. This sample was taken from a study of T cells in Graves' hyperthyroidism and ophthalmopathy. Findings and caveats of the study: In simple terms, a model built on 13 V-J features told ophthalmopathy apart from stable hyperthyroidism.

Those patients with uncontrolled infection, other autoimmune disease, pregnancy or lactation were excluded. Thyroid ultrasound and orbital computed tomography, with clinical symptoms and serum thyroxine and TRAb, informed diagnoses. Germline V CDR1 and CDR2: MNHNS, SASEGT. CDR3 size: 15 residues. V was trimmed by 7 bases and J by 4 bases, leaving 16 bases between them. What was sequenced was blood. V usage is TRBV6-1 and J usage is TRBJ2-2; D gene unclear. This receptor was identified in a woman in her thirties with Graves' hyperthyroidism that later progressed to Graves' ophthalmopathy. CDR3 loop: CASTTSQVGTGELFF. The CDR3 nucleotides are TGTGCCAGCACCACCTCCCAGGTGGGCACCGGGGAGCTGTTTTTT.